This TCR beta chain was captured in a study of blood T cell repertoires in COVID-19. Germline CDR1 is SGHVS and CDR2 is FQNEAQ. The V segment lost 5 bases and the J segment 3 bases; nucleotides outside the gene matches: 6. The CDR3 sequence is 15 residues long. Profiling relied on immunoSEQ multiplex PCR, and the TCRdb table lists in-frame clones only, not all of them. In the table there are around 300,000 clones, around nine tenths of which are singletons. Participants, roughly 18 to 90 years old, spanned fewer than 25 US areas. The sequenced material came from PBMCs or T cells enriched from blood (not recorded which). This TCR was sampled from a woman aged 60-70 years in a cohort exposed to, infected with or recovered from COVID-19 (not recorded which). The rearrangement joins TRBV7-8 to TRBJ2-7, with 11 bases that match TRBD2. CDR3 loop: CASSNHGTSGYEQYF. For the CDR3, the DNA is TGTGCCAGCAGCAACCACGGGACTAGCGGCTACGAGCAGTACTTC.